Each of the 25 T cell receptor beta chains below was sequenced from the same sample in a study of a mutant IDH1 vaccine in newly diagnosed glioma. TCRdb keeps only in-frame clones here, not all; method: immunoSEQ multiplex PCR. The sample shows tens of thousands of clones, roughly four fifths of them seen only once. Time point defined: baseline, week 1 (first vaccination visit). The treatment: pre-vaccination baseline after standard-of-care therapy. Here the sequenced sample was PBMCs, taken from a glioma patient treated with radiotherapy, temozolomide or both. The receptors here all came from a man aged 35 to 55 with glioma. Some clones in this sample may be carry-over from other donors' samples.

This chain links TRBV4-1 with TRBJ2-7, with D unresolved. CDR1 is MGHRA, CDR2 YSYEKL, per germline. With 4 bases removed from V and 0 bases from J, the gap between germline ends came to 10 bases. The CDR3 has 14 amino acids. The CDR3 reads CASSPRASSYEQYF. In nucleotides, the CDR3 is TGCGCCAGCAGCCCACGGGCCAGCTCCTACGAGCAGTACTTC.

CDR3 coding DNA: TGTGCCAGCAGATGGATGCGGGGTCAGGGATCGTTGAATGGCAATCAGCCCCAGCATTTT. The encoded protein is CASRWMRGQGSLNGNQPQHF. V is TRBV5-8 and J is TRBJ1-5; perhaps TRBD1 as D (5 bases). The CDR3 extends over 20 amino acids. In germline, CDR1 is SGHTS, CDR2 YDEGEE. Trimming removed 5 bases at V and 2 bases at J, with 29 bases between. The full variable domain, in which reference TRBV5-8 and TRBJ1-5 provide the parts outside the CDR3, is EAGVTQSPTHLIKTRGQQATLRCSPISGHTSVYWYQQALGLGLQFLLWYDEGEERNRGNFPPRFSGRQFPNYSSELNVNALELEDSALYLCASRWMRGQGSLNGNQPQHFGDGTRLSIL.

The chain joins TRBV25-1 to TRBJ1-2; unclear D gene. The CDR3 has 12 amino acids. Germline CDR1 and CDR2: MGHDK and SYGVNS. V was clipped by 9 bases and J by 2 bases, with 10 bases between them. The CDR3 DNA sequence: TGTGCCAGTCAGAAGGCGAACTATGGCTACACCTTC. Translation gives CASQKANYGYTF.

The chain has TRBV7-8 and TRBJ1-1; a possible D gene is TRBD1 (5 bases). Germline loops: CDR1 SGHVS, CDR2 FQNEAQ. The V end lost 8 bases, the J end lost 4 bases, and 23 bases lay between the germline ends. The CDR3 length is 16 residues. The CDR3 nucleotides read TGTGCCAGCCAGACTGGGACCCCCAATGCAGGCACTGAAGCTTTCTTT. As protein: CASQTGTPNAGTEAFF.

This chain uses TRBV6-6 with TRBJ1-2; TRBD1 matches 10 bases. Germline V gene lookup returns CDR1 MNHNY and CDR2 SVGAGI (reference sequence). The CDR3 runs to 16 residues. V was clipped by 5 bases and J by 6 bases; unmatched bases: 12. The CDR3 sequence is CASSNRDRGETDGYTF. The CDR3 DNA sequence: TGTGCCAGCAGTAACCGGGACAGGGGCGAAACCGATGGCTACACCTTC.

The chain has TRBV30 and TRBJ1-5; D is uncertain. This CDR3 comprises 13 residues. CDR1 and CDR2 from the germline V gene are GTSNPN and SVGIG (reference sequence). V was trimmed by 3 bases and J by 6 bases, leaving 12 bases between them. CDR3 amino acids: CAWSDTTRQPQHF. The CDR3, as DNA: TGTGCCTGGAGCGACACTACACGTCAGCCCCAGCATTTT.

The genes are TRBV6-5 and TRBJ1-6; 8 nucleotides agree with TRBD1. Germline V gene sequence: CDR1 MNHEY, CDR2 SVGAGI. J lost 9 bases, V lost 3 bases, and 10 bases had no gene match. This CDR3 is built from 16 residues. The CDR3 DNA is TGTGCCAGCAGTTATGGGGTCGACGACAGGGGTTCACCCCTCCACTTT. Translated, it gives CASSYGVDDRGSPLHF.

The chain couples TRBV5-6 to TRBJ1-1; D is unclear. V shed 2 bases and J shed 1 base, with 12 bases lying between them. CDR1 and CDR2 (germline): SGHDT, YYEEEE. The CDR3 is made up of 15 amino acids. The CDR3 coding sequence is TGTGCCAGCAGCTTCTTAGGACGGACGAACACTGAAGCTTTCTTT. Protein sequence: CASSFLGRTNTEAFF.

The V and J genes are TRBV5-8 and TRBJ1-5; no clear D gene. The CDR3 consists of 16 residues. Trimming shortened V by 0 bases and J by 3 bases, and 13 bases separated the two germline ends. Germline V gives CDR1 SGHTS, CDR2 YDEGEE. CDR3 DNA sequence: TGTGCCAGCAGCTTGGAGGTAGGGATTGTCAATCAGCCCCAGCATTTT. This codes for CASSLEVGIVNQPQHF.

The chain has TRBV6-6 and TRBJ2-7, with TRBD1 matching over 9 bases. Trimming cost V 5 bases and J 3 bases; bases outside gene matches: 11. Germline CDR1 and CDR2: MNHNY and SVGAGI (reference sequence). The CDR3 sequence is 16 residues long. CDR3 DNA: TGTGCCAGCAGTAGGGGGTTACCGGGACAGGGCTACGAGCAGTACTTC. Translating gives CASSRGLPGQGYEQYF.

The genes are TRBV10-3 and TRBJ2-7; a weak D match, TRBD1 (6 bases). V shed 7 bases and J shed 5 bases, with 15 bases lying between them. The CDR3 loop spans 13 amino acids. The germline CDR1 and CDR2 sequences are ENHRY and SYGVKD. The CDR3 sequence: CAIMVQGKDEQYF. In DNA form, the CDR3 reads TGTGCCATCATGGTACAGGGAAAGGACGAGCAGTACTTC.

In nucleotides, the CDR3 is TGTGCCAGCAGCGAGCTGAGTTCCTACGAGCAGTACTTC. This codes for CASSELSSYEQYF. This rearrangement joins TRBV2 to TRBJ2-7; D remains ambiguous. Germline V gene lookup returns CDR1 SNHLY and CDR2 FYNNEI. V dropped 6 bases and J dropped 1 base, with 10 bases sitting between them. The CDR3 sequence is 13 residues long.

This clone has just one count. V gene TRBV6-1 combines with J gene TRBJ1-6; a weak D match, TRBD1 (6 bases). The germline V gene encodes CDR1 MNHNS and CDR2 SASEGT. This CDR3 contains 11 residues. V shed 5 bases and J shed 14 bases, with 10 bases lying between them. DNA for the CDR3: TGTGCCAGCAGTACAGGGTGGTCCCTCCACTTT. It yields the protein CASSTGWSLHF.

J is TRBJ1-5 and V is TRBV6-5; maybe TRBD1 (5 bases). The CDR3 is 14 residues long. Germline V gene lookup returns CDR1 MNHEY and CDR2 SVGAGI. Trimming left V 6 bases short and J 1 base short, with 10 bases between. The CDR3 region has the DNA TGTGCCAGCAGGCAGGGCGGGAGCAATCAGCCCCAGCATTTT. Encoded protein: CASRQGGSNQPQHF.

CDR3 DNA sequence: TGTGCCAGCAGCCTGCTCGGCGGGATAAACTATGGCTACACCTTC. Translated: CASSLLGGINYGYTF. The V and J genes are TRBV7-9 and TRBJ1-2; D not certain. The CDR3 length is 15 residues. The ends were cut back, 5 bases at V and 2 bases at J, with 15 bases in the middle. The germline V gene encodes CDR1 SEHNR and CDR2 FQNEAQ (reference sequence).

The gene calls are TRBV6-1 and TRBJ2-1; no clear D. The CDR3 loop spans 10 amino acids. The V gene's germline CDR1 is MNHNS and CDR2 SASEGT. V gave up 8 bases and J gave up 8 bases, with 7 bases separating them. The CDR3 sequence is CASGWYEQFF. The CDR3 region has the DNA TGTGCCAGCGGCTGGTATGAGCAGTTCTTC.

The rearrangement uses TRBV25-1 and TRBJ1-4; TRBD1 aligns across 10 bases. The CDR3 covers 15 residues. Germline V gives CDR1 MGHDK, CDR2 SYGVNS. V shed 10 bases, J shed 7 bases, and the junction held 12 bases outside the gene matches. CDR3 DNA sequence: TGTGCCACCTCCGGACAGGGGGGGTTGGGTGAAAAACTGTTTTTT. Protein product: CATSGQGGLGEKLFF.

CDR3 region: CASSTGDRVNTEAFF. In DNA, the CDR3 is TGTGCCAGCAGCACAGGGGACAGGGTGAACACTGAAGCTTTCTTT. The rearrangement joins TRBV7-9 to TRBJ1-1; 9 positions match TRBD1. With 5 bases clipped from V and 0 bases from J, the junction kept 4 bases outside the gene matches. CDR1 is SEHNR and CDR2 is FQNEAQ in the germline V gene (reference sequence). The CDR3 runs 15 residues. Drawing the rest from reference TRBV7-9 and TRBJ1-1, the complete variable domain is DTGVSQNPRHKITKRGQNVTFRCDPISEHNRLYWYRQTLGQGPEFLTYFQNEAQLEKSRLLSDRFSAERPKGSFSTLEIQRTEQGDSAMYLCASSTGDRVNTEAFFGQGTRLTVV.

The CDR3 bases are TGTGCCAGCAGCCCCGAGACAGGGGGCCTTGAAAAACTGTTTTTT. Translating it yields CASSPETGGLEKLFF. This rearrangement joins TRBV7-9 to TRBJ1-4; 10 bases are shared with TRBD1. V shed 5 bases, J shed 7 bases, and the junction held 7 bases outside the gene matches. The germline CDR1 and CDR2 sequences are SEHNR and FQNEAQ (reference sequence). The CDR3 sequence is 15 residues long.

This clone was seen once. This chain joins TRBV19 and TRBJ1-3, with D unclear. V dropped 6 bases and J dropped 2 bases, with 14 bases sitting between them. The length of the CDR3 is 15 residues. Germline loops: CDR1 LNHDA, CDR2 SQIVND (reference sequence). The CDR3 DNA reads as TGTGCCAGTAGGGCCGGTTGGGGAGCTGGAAACACCATATATTTT. Translation: CASRAGWGAGNTIYF.

V is TRBV9 and J is TRBJ2-2; D is uncertain. The CDR3 extends over 13 amino acids. CDR1 SGDLS and CDR2 YYNGEE come from the germline V gene. Trimming left V 0 bases short and J 6 bases short, with 6 bases between. The CDR3 is CASSVGVSGELFF. The CDR3 nucleotides read TGTGCCAGCAGCGTAGGCGTTTCCGGGGAGCTGTTTTTT.

Only a few counts were recorded for this clone. Here the CDR3 DNA reads TGTGCCAGCAGCCAGAGCTATGGCTACACCTTC. As protein: CASSQSYGYTF. The genes are TRBV6-6 and TRBJ1-2, with no clear D. This CDR3 comprises 11 residues. V lost 6 bases to trimming and J lost 4 bases, with 6 bases between them. CDR1 is MNHNY, CDR2 SVGAGI, per germline (reference sequence).

The V and J genes are TRBV10-1 and TRBJ1-6; 7 nucleotides align to TRBD1. CDR1 is WNHNN, CDR2 SYGVQD, per germline (reference sequence). The CDR3 is made up of 15 amino acids. The V segment lost 0 bases and the J segment 9 bases; nucleotides outside the gene matches: 5. The CDR3 is CASSESRQGGSPLHF. As DNA, the CDR3 is TGCGCCAGCAGTGAGTCGCGACAGGGAGGTTCACCCCTCCACTTT.

This clone is a singleton in its sample. The chain links TRBV6-6 to TRBJ1-1; D unclear. The germline V gene encodes CDR1 MNHNY and CDR2 SVGAGI (reference sequence). The CDR3 has 12 amino acids. The ends were cut back, 5 bases at V and 2 bases at J, with 6 bases in the middle. CDR3 in DNA: TGTGCCAGCAGTCCCCTTAACACTGAAGCTTTCTTT. As protein: CASSPLNTEAFF.

The genes are TRBV4-1 and TRBJ1-1, with D maybe TRBD1 (5 bases). The CDR3 covers 14 residues. V lost 1 base to trimming and J lost 5 bases, with 11 bases between them. CDR1 is MGHRA, CDR2 YSYEKL, per germline. CDR3 DNA: TGCGCCAGCAGCCAAGTAAGGGGTGGTACTGAAGCTTTCTTT. As protein: CASSQVRGGTEAFF.